The 2 T cell receptor beta chains below all came from one sample that was sequenced in a study of blood T cell repertoires in COVID-19. Clones were sequenced by immunoSEQ multiplex PCR, and TCRdb holds only the in-frame ones, with some missing. The sample consists of 150,000 to 200,000 clones, approximately 90% of them appearing once. The specimen sequenced was peripheral blood. These receptors were collected from a woman aged 18-29 years who had recovered from COVID-19.

The chain is built from TRBV9 and TRBJ2-3; TRBD2 might be the D (5 bases). Germline values: CDR1 SGDLS, CDR2 YYNGEE. The CDR3 contains 18 residues. The V end lost 0 bases, the J end lost 8 bases, and 25 bases lay between the germline ends. The CDR3 loop is CASSVADGELGGGSTQYF. In DNA form, the CDR3 reads TGTGCCAGCAGCGTAGCTGACGGAGAACTAGGAGGCGGTAGTACGCAGTATTTT.

This clone was seen repeatedly, ten times or more. The CDR3 DNA reads TGTGCCAGCAGTGATCCCCCGAGCTCCTACAATGAGCAGTTCTTC. Translated: CASSDPPSSYNEQFF. The chain employs TRBV6-1 and TRBJ2-1; the D is unclear. The CDR3 has 15 amino acids. The V end lost 3 bases, the J end lost 0 bases, and 9 bases lay between the germline ends. Germline V gene lookup returns CDR1 MNHNS and CDR2 SASEGT.